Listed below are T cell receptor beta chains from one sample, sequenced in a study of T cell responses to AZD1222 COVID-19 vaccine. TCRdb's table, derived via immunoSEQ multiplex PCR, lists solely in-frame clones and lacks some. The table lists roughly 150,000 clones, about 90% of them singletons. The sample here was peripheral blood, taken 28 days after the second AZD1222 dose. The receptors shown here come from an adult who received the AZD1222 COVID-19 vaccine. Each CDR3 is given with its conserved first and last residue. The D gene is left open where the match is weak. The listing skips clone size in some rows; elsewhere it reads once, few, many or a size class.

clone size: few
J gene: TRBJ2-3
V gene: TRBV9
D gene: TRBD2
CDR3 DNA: TGTGCCAGCAGCGTAGATTTGAGCGGGAGGCCTGACGATACGCAGTATTTT
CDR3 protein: CASSVDLSGRPDDTQYF

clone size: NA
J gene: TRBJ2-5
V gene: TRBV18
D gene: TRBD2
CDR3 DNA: TGTGCCAGCTCGCAGACTAGCGGCCAAGAGACCCAGTACTTC
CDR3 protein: CASSQTSGQETQYF

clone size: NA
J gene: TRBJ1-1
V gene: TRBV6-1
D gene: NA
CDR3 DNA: TGTGCCAGCAGTGAAGCGGGAAGGCGATTGAACACTGAAGCTTTCTTT
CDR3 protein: CASSEAGRRLNTEAFF

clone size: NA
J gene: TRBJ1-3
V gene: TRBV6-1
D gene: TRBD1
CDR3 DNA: TGTGCCAGCAGTGAAACAGGGGGCATGAGAAACACCATATATTTT
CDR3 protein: CASSETGGMRNTIYF

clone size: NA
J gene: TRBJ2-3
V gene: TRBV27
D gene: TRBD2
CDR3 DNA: TGTGCCAGCAGTTCGCTAGCGGGAGGAGCACAGATAACGCAGTATTTT
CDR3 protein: CASSSLAGGAQITQYF

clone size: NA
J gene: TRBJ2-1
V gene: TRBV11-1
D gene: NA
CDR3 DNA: TGTGCCAGCAGCTTACGACTCCTTAATGAGCAGTTCTTC
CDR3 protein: CASSLRLLNEQFF

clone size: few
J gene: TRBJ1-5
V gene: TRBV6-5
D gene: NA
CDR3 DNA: TGTGCCAGCAGTCTGAATAGCAATCAGCCCCAGCATTTT
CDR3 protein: CASSLNSNQPQHF

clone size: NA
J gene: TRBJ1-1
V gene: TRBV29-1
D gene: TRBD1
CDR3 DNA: TGCAGCGTTGAAGGAGTACAGGGGGCCAACACTGAAGCTTTCTTT
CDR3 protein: CSVEGVQGANTEAFF

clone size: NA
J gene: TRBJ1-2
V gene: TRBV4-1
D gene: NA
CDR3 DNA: TGCGCCAGCAGCCAACAACAGGGTACCTATGGCTACACCTTC
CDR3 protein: CASSQQQGTYGYTF

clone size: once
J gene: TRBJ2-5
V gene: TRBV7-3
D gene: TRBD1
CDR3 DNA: TGTGCCAGCAGCTTATGGGGGACAGGGGAGAGTTTACAGTACTTC
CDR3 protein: CASSLWGTGESLQYF

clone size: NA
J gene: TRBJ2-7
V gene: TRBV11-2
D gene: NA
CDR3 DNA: TGTGCCAGCAGCCCTCAGACCCTCGGGGGCGAGCAGTACTTC
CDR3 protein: CASSPQTLGGEQYF

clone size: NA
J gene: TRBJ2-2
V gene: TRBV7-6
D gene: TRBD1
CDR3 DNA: TGTGCCAGCAGCCCAACAGGGGGCACCACCGGGGAGCTGTTTTTT
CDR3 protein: CASSPTGGTTGELFF

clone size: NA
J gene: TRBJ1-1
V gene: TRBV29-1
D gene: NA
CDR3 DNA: TGCAGCGCTAGACAGCTCTTGAACACTGAAGCTTTCTTT
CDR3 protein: CSARQLLNTEAFF

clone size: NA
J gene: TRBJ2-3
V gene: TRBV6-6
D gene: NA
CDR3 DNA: TGTGCCAGCAACCAGCTCGGGGTCCACACAGATACGCAGTATTTT
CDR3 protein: CASNQLGVHTDTQYF

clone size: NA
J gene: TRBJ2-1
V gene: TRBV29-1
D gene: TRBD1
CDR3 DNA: TGCAGCGTTGAAGGACAGGGGGCCGTTGAGCAGTTCTTC
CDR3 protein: CSVEGQGAVEQFF

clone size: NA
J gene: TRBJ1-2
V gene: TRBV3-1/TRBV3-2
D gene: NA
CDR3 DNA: TGTGCCAGCAGCCAAGATAGGGGTGGCTACACCTTC
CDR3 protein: CASSQDRGGYTF

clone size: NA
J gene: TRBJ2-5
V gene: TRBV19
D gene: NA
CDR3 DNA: TGTGCCAGTGCCATGGTAGTCCAAGAGACCCAGTACTTC
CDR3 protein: CASAMVVQETQYF

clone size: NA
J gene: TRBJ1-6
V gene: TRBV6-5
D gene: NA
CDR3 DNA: TGTGCCAGCAGTCGTAGTAATTCACCCCTCCACTTT
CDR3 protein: CASSRSNSPLHF

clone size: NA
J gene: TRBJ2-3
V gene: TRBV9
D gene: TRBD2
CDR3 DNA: TGTGCCAGCAGCCCGGGACTAGCGGGAGACAAGACGTATACGCAGTATTTT
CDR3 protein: CASSPGLAGDKTYTQYF

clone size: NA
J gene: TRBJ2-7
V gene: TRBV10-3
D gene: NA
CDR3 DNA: TGTGCCGCCGCCCGGGACCCAACCTACGAGCAGTACTTC
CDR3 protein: CAAARDPTYEQYF

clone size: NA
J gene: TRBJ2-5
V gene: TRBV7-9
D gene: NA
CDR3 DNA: TGTGCCAGCAGCTTACCCCGGCTCGGGGGCCAGGAGACCCAGTACTTC
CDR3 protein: CASSLPRLGGQETQYF

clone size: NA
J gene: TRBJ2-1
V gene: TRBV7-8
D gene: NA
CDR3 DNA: TGTGCCAGCAGCTTAAGCAATGAGCAGTTCTTC
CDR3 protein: CASSLSNEQFF

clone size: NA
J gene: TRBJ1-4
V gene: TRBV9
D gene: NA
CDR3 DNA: TGTGCCAGCAGCCGTGGGAAGCCGAATGAAAAACTGTTTTTT
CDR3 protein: CASSRGKPNEKLFF

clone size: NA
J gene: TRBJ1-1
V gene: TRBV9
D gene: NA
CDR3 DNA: TGTGCCAGCAGCGTAGTACCGGGGATGAACACTGAAGCTTTCTTT
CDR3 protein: CASSVVPGMNTEAFF

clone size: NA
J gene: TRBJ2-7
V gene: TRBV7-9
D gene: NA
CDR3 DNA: TGTGCCAGCTCTTTAAGCAGCTACGAGCAGTACTTC
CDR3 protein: CASSLSSYEQYF

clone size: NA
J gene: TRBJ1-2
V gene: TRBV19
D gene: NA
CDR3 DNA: TGTGCCAGTAGTATGTCTGCCCTCTATGGCTACACCTTC
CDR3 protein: CASSMSALYGYTF

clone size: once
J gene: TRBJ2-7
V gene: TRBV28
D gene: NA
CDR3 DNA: TGTGCCAGCAGTTTATCCATTCCAACACAGGATCGGTACTTC
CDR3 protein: CASSLSIPTQDRYF

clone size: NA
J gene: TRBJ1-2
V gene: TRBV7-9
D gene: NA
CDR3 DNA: TGTGCCAGCAGCGAATCAGCGGCCTATGGCTACACCTTC
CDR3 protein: CASSESAAYGYTF

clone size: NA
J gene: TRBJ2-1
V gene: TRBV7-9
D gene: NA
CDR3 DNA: TGTGCCAGCAGCACGTGGGACGTTGAGCAGTTCTTC
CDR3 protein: CASSTWDVEQFF

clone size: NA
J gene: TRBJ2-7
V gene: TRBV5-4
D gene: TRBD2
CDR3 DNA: TGTGCCAGCAGCTTGGGAAGTAGCGGGGGTTTTTACGAGCAGTACTTC
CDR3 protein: CASSLGSSGGFYEQYF

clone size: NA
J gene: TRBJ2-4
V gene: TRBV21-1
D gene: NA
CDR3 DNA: TGTGCCAGCAGCGGCAGGGTCGTTGAGGCCAAAAACATTCAGTACTTC
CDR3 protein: CASSGRVVEAKNIQYF